This section outlines one T cell receptor (beta chain) sequence together with its context. Its antigen is unidentified. This record comes from a study of beta chain features in type 1 diabetes. General study findings and limits: A closer apparent resemblance between naive, central memory and Treg TCRB repertoires was seen in patients than in healthy donors.

Investigators reverse transcribed all isolated RNA, so they sequenced expressed TCRB transcripts. Naive, central memory and regulatory T cell samples averaged roughly 3.7 million immunoSEQ reads each. Method: immunoSEQ multiplex PCR; TCRdb's copy keeps in-frame clones and lacks some. The data show around 250,000 clones, with 25% to 30% seen just once and approximately 4% held by the top ten. The CDR3 spans 11 residues. Germline assignment: CDR1 SQVTM and CDR2 ANQGSEA. V lost 5 bases to trimming and J lost 11 bases, with 16 bases between them. The chain recombines TRBV29-1 with TRBJ2-7; tentatively, D is TRBD2 (5 bases). The source is a man aged 30 to 45 in good health. Sequencing input: central memory CD4+ T cells from blood. CDR3 residues: CSVRTGAGEYF. The CDR3, as DNA: TGCAGCGTTCGGACCGGCGCCGGGGAGTACTTC.